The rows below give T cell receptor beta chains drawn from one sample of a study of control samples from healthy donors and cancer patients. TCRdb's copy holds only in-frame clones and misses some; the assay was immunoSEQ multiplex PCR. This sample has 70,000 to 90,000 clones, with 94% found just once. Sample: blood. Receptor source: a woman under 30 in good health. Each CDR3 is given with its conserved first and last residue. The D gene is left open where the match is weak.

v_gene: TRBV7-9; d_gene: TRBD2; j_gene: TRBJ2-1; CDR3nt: TGTGCCAGCAGCCGCGGGCTAGCGGGAGTGAATGAGCAGTTCTTC; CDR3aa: CASSRGLAGVNEQFF
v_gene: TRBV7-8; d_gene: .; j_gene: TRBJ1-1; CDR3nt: TGTGCCAGCAGCTTAGGAGGTGGGTACACTGAAGCTTTCTTT; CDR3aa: CASSLGGGYTEAFF
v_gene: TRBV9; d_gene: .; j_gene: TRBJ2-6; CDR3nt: TGTGCCAGCAGCGTCCAAGGGGCCAACGTCCTGACTTTC; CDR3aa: CASSVQGANVLTF
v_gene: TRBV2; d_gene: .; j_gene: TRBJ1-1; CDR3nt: TGTGCCAGCAGAAAGACAGAAAACACTGAAGCTTTCTTT; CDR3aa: CASRKTENTEAFF
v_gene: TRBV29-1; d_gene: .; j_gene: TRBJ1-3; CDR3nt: TGCAGCGTAAAAACGGGGTCTGGAAACACCATATATTTT; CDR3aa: CSVKTGSGNTIYF
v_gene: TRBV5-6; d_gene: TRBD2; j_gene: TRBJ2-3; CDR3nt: TGTGCCAGCAGCTTGAGCGGCGGGGGGTCTAGCACAGATACGCAGTATTTT; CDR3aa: CASSLSGGGSSTDTQYF
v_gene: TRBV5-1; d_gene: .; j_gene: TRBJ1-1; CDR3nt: TGCGCCAGCAGCCAACAAGGACTGAGGAACACTGAAGCTTTCTTT; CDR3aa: CASSQQGLRNTEAFF
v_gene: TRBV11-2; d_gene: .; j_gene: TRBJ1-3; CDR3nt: TGTGCCAGCAGCCTAGGGGCAGTGGGCAGGGGAAACACCATATATTTT; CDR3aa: CASSLGAVGRGNTIYF
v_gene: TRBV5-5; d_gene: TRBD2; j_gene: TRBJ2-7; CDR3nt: TGTGCCAGCAGCTTCGGGCAGAAACTAGCGCGGACCTACGAGCAGTACTTC; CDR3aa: CASSFGQKLARTYEQYF
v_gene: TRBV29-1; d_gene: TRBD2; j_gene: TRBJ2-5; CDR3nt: TGCAGCGCGGAGCGGGGGCAACAAGAGACCCAGTACTTC; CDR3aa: CSAERGQQETQYF
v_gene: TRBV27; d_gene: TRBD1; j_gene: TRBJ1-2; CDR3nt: TGTGCCAGCAGTTTAGGGACAGGGGTAAACTATGGCTACACCTTC; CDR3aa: CASSLGTGVNYGYTF
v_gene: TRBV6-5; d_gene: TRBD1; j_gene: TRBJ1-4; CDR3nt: TGTGCCAGCAGAAGGACAGGGGCCAATGAAAAACTGTTTTTT; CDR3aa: CASRRTGANEKLFF
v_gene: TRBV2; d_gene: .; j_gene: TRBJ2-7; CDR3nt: TGTGCCAGCAGCGGGGACACTACCTACGAGCAGTACTTC; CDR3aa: CASSGDTTYEQYF
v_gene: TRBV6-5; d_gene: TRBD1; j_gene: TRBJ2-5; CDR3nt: TGTGCCAGCAGGGGGACAGGGAGAGAGACCCAGTACTTC; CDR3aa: CASRGTGRETQYF
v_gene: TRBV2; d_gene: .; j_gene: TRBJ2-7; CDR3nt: TGTGCCAGCAGACTTCTCCTGGGTCCCTACGAGCAGTACTTC; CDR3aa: CASRLLLGPYEQYF
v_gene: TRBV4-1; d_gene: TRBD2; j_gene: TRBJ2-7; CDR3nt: TGCGCCAGCAGCTTCGGACTAGCGGGGTACGAGCAGTACTTC; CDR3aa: CASSFGLAGYEQYF
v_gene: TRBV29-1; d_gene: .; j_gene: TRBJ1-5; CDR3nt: TGCAGCGTTGGGGGGGGCAATCAGCCCCAGCATTTT; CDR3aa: CSVGGGNQPQHF
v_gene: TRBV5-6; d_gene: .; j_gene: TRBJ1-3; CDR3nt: TGTGCCAGCAGTGCCAAGGCCCAAGGTGAAAACACCATATATTTT; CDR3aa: CASSAKAQGENTIYF
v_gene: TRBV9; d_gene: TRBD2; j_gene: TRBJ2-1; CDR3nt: TGTGCCAGCAGCGTAGCGCCCGTCGGGGCGGGAGGGCCCTACAATGAGCAGTTCTTC; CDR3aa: CASSVAPVGAGGPYNEQFF
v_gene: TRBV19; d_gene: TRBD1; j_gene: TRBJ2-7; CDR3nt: TGTGCCAGTAGTCCCGGGACAGGGGGCGACGAGCAGTACTTC; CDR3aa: CASSPGTGGDEQYF
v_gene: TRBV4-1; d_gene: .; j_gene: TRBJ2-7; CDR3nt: TGCGCCAGCAGCCTAATACGGGGAGTTCGGGACGAGCAGTACTTC; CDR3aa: CASSLIRGVRDEQYF
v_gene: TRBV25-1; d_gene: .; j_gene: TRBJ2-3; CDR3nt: TGTGCCAGCAGTGCCCGTAGGCGATCCGGAGATACGCAGTATTTT; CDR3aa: CASSARRRSGDTQYF
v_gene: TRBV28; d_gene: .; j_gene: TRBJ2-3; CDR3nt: TGTGCCAGCAGTTCACCCGGACGGCGGGGCGATGGGAATACGCAGTATTTT; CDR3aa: CASSSPGRRGDGNTQYF
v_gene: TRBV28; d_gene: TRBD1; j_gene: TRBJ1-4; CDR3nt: TGTGCCAGCAGTTTTGGCGGCGCAGGGGGAAAACTGTTTTTT; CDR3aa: CASSFGGAGGKLFF
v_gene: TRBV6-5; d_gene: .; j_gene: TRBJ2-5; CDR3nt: TGTGCCAGCAGTTACTCGAAGGTCCCCGCTGAGACCCAGTACTTC; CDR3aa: CASSYSKVPAETQYF
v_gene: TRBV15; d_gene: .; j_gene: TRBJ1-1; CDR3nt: TGTGCCACCAGCAGAGACGGGCGGGCTGAAGCTTTCTTT; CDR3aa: CATSRDGRAEAFF
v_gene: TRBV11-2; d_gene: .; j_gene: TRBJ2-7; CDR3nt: TGTGCCAGCAGCTTAGGGGGCCCCCTGAAAGAGCAGTACTTC; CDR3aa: CASSLGGPLKEQYF
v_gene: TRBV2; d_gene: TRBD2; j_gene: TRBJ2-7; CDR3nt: TGTGCCAGCATGTTTACTAGCGGGAGGATCGGCGAGCAGTACTTC; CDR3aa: CASMFTSGRIGEQYF
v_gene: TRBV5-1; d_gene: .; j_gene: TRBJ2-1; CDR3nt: TGCGCCAGCAGCCTGGATTATGAGCAGTTCTTC; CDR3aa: CASSLDYEQFF
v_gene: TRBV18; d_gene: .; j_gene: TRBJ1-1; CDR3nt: TGTGCCAGCTCACCACAGGGGCTGACTGAAGCTTTCTTT; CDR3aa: CASSPQGLTEAFF
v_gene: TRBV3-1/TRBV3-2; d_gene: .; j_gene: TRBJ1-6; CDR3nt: TGTGCCAGCAGCCAAGCAGGGAGGGCTTCACCCCTCCACTTT; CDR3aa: CASSQAGRASPLHF
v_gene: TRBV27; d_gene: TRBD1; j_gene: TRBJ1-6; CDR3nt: TGTGCCAGCGGGGAGGACAGGGGTACTATTAATTCACCCCTCCACTTT; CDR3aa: CASGEDRGTINSPLHF
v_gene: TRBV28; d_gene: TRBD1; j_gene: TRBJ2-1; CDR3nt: TGTGCCAGCAGCCCAGGATTAAGGACAGGGGGCTACTACAATGAGCAGTTCTTC; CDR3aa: CASSPGLRTGGYYNEQFF
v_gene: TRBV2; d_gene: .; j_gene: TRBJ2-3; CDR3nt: TGTGCCAGCAGTGGAGGGGGGCTACCTTCAGATACGCAGTATTTT; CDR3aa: CASSGGGLPSDTQYF
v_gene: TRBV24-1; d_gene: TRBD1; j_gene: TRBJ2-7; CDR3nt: TGTGCCACCAGTGAACCCAAACCAGGGGGCGGCTACGAGCAGTACTTC; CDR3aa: CATSEPKPGGGYEQYF
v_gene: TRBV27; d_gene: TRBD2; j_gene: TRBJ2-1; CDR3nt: TGTGCCAGCAACAAGGGGCTAGCGGGAGCATTGGAGCAGTTCTTC; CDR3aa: CASNKGLAGALEQFF
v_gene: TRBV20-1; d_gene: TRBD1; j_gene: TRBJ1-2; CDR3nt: TGCAGTGCTAGTGTCACAGGGGTGTATGGCTACACCTTC; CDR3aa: CSASVTGVYGYTF
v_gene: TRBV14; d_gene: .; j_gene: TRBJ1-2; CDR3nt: TGTGCCAGCAGCCGTGACAGTTATGGCTACACCTTC; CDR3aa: CASSRDSYGYTF
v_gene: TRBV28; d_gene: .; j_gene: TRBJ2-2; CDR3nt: TGTGCCAGCTTTGTCGGCACCGGGGAGCTGTTTTTT; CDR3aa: CASFVGTGELFF
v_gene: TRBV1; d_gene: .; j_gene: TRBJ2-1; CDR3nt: TGCACCAGCAGAAGACTAGCGGGGGGGTTCCCCTACAATGAGCAGTTCTTC; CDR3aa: CTSRRLAGGFPYNEQFF
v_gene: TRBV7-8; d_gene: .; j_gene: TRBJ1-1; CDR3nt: TGTGCCAGCAGCTTTAGCGAGATCTCGGGGAGTGAAGCTTTCTTT; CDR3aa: CASSFSEISGSEAFF
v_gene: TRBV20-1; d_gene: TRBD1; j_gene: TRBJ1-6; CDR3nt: TGCAGTGCTAGTTTTTCGGACAGGGGAAATTCACCCCTCCACTTT; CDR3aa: CSASFSDRGNSPLHF
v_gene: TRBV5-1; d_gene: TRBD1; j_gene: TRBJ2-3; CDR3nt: TGCGCCAGCAGCGTGACAGGGGGCGCAGATACGCAGTATTTT; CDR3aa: CASSVTGGADTQYF
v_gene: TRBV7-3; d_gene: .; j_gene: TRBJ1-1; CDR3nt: TGTGCCAGCAGCTTAAACGGGGATGAGGTTTTCTTT; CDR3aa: CASSLNGDEVFF
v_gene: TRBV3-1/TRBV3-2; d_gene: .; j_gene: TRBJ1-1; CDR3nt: TGTGCCAGCAGCTTGAAGGCGGGGGAAGCTTTCTTT; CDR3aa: CASSLKAGEAFF